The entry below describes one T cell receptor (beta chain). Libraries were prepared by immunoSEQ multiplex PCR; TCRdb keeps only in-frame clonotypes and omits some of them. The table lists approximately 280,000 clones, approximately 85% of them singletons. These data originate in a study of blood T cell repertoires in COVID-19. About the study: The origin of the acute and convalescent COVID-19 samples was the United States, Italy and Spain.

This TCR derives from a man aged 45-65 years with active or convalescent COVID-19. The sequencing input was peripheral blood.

As DNA, the CDR3 is TGTGCCAGCAGTGCACGCGGACTAGACACTGAGCAGTTCTTC. Its translation: CASSARGLDTEQFF. This chain connects TRBV2 to TRBJ2-1; 7 nucleotides agree with TRBD2. The CDR3 has 14 amino acids. With V trimmed by 4 bases and J by 9 bases, 9 bases remained unmatched. CDR1 SNHLY and CDR2 FYNNEI come from the germline V gene.